One and the same sample provided the 27 T cell receptor beta chains below, sequenced in a study of shared clonotypes between healthy human individuals. Sequencing was performed with immunoSEQ multiplex PCR; in TCRdb, only in-frame clones are kept and a portion is missing. The sample records 2 million to 3 million clones, around 94% being singletons. Sequenced sample: naive CD4+ T cells sorted from blood. Sample subset: CD45RA+ positively selected. The receptors were sampled from a young man in good health.

The chain has TRBV18 and TRBJ1-1, with 9 bases identical to TRBD1. The V and J ends lost 0 bases and 1 base, in that order; junction bases with no gene match: 6. Germline CDR1 and CDR2: KGHSH and LQKENI. CDR3 length: 17 amino acids. The CDR3 sequence: CASSPPRTGVTNTEAFF. CDR3 nucleotides: TGTGCCAGCTCACCACCTAGGACAGGGGTCACGAACACTGAAGCTTTCTTT. Full variable domain (missing parts from reference TRBV18 and TRBJ1-1): NAGVMQNPRHLVRRRGQEARLRCSPMKGHSHVYWYRQLPEEGLKFMVYLQKENIIDESGMPKERFSAEFPKEGPSILRIQQVVRGDSAAYFCASSPPRTGVTNTEAFFGQGTRLTVV.

The chain employs TRBV5-1 and TRBJ1-1; D is unresolved. V was shortened by 1 base and J by 1 base, with 8 bases between the two germline ends. Germline V gives CDR1 SGHRS, CDR2 YFSETQ. This CDR3 is built from 14 residues. This chain's CDR3 is CASSLSGSNTEAFF. The CDR3 DNA reads TGCGCCAGCAGCTTGTCAGGATCGAACACTGAAGCTTTCTTT.

This chain joins TRBV27 and TRBJ2-1, with D perhaps matching TRBD2 (5 bases). V shed 4 bases and J shed 4 bases, with 11 bases lying between them. This CDR3 contains 14 residues. In germline, CDR1 is MNHEY, CDR2 SMNVEV (reference sequence). Here the CDR3 reads CASSSTNEYNEQFF. CDR3 coding DNA: TGTGCCAGCAGTTCGACTAATGAATACAATGAGCAGTTCTTC.

The V and J genes are TRBV5-4 and TRBJ1-2, with D perhaps matching TRBD1 (6 bases). Trimming removed 4 bases from V and 0 bases from J, with 13 bases in between. This CDR3 region has 15 residues. The germline V gene encodes CDR1 SGHNT and CDR2 YYREEE (reference sequence). The CDR3 spells CASSPRTDANYGYTF. In nucleotides, the CDR3 is TGTGCCAGCAGCCCTCGGACAGACGCTAACTATGGCTACACCTTC.

The genes are TRBV4-1 and TRBJ1-1; D remains unclear. The V end lost 4 bases, the J end lost 1 base, and 19 bases lay between the germline ends. The CDR3 contains 17 residues. In germline, CDR1 is MGHRA, CDR2 YSYEKL. CDR3 in DNA: TGCGCCAGCAGCCCCCCTTTACGCCCGCCGGGGAACACTGAAGCTTTCTTT. Translated: CASSPPLRPPGNTEAFF.

This chain connects TRBV7-9 to TRBJ2-7, with D perhaps matching TRBD2 (7 bases). The length of the CDR3 is 15 residues. Germline CDR1 is SEHNR and CDR2 is FQNEAQ (reference sequence). Deletions cut 1 base from V and 6 bases from J, with 16 bases between. The CDR3 bases are TGTGCCAGCAGCTTAGGAGGGGGGAGGGCCCTCGAGCAGTACTTC. Its protein is CASSLGGGRALEQYF.

The rearrangement joins TRBV18 to TRBJ2-5; D remains ambiguous. Between the trimmed V and J ends, which lost 2 bases and 2 bases, there was a span of 6 bases. Germline V gene data show CDR1 as KGHSH and CDR2 as LQKENI. The CDR3 contains 13 residues. CDR3 sequence reads: CASSPVVQETQYF. The CDR3 nucleotides are TGTGCCAGCTCACCAGTGGTACAAGAGACCCAGTACTTC.

This clone appeared once. The V gene is TRBV30, the J gene TRBJ1-3; D uncertain. V dropped 4 bases and J dropped 7 bases, with 14 bases sitting between them. CDR3 length equals 13 residues. Germline V lookup: CDR1 GTSNPN, CDR2 SVGIG (reference sequence). The CDR3 coding sequence is TGTGCCTGGACTCGCACCTTTGGGAACACCATATATTTT. As protein: CAWTRTFGNTIYF.

This chain connects TRBV6-1 to TRBJ2-7, with D perhaps TRBD2 (6 bases). V was cut by 3 bases and J by 0 bases, with 12 bases left in between. The germline gives CDR1 MNHNS, CDR2 SASEGT. The CDR3 loop spans 15 amino acids. CDR3 bases: TGTGCCAGCAGTGACGACCTGGGGGGCTCCTACGAGCAGTACTTC. Translated, it gives CASSDDLGGSYEQYF.

The chain carries TRBV5-4 and TRBJ1-2; 11 bases align to TRBD1. The V gene end was trimmed by 2 bases and the J gene end by 14 bases; junction bases not matched to a gene: 11. In germline, CDR1 is SGHNT, CDR2 YYREEE (reference sequence). This CDR3 spans 14 amino acids. CDR3 region: CASSFMDRGLQGTF. The DNA for the CDR3 is TGTGCCAGCAGCTTCATGGACAGGGGGCTGCAGGGGACCTTC.

V usage is TRBV5-1 and J usage is TRBJ2-3; D is possibly TRBD1 (8 bases). V lost 4 bases, J lost 7 bases, and 16 bases lay in between. Germline V CDR1 and CDR2: SGHRS, YFSETQ. The CDR3 covers 14 residues. Here the CDR3 reads CASSLDREGNTQYF. CDR3 in DNA: TGCGCCAGCAGCCTGGACAGGGAGGGGAATACGCAGTATTTT.

The count of this clone is one. The J gene is TRBJ1-4, the V gene TRBV28; 10 nucleotides match TRBD1. CDR1 is MDHEN and CDR2 is SYDVKM in the germline V gene. V was clipped by 6 bases and J by 8 bases; unmatched bases: 9. The CDR3 has 15 residues. The CDR3 here is CASRSGTGVGEKLFF. CDR3 coding DNA: TGTGCCAGCAGATCCGGGACAGGGGTCGGAGAAAAACTGTTTTTT.

This chain links TRBV10-1 with TRBJ1-4, with TRBD1 as a possible D gene (5 bases). Germline-derived CDR1 and CDR2 are WNHNN and SYGVQD (reference sequence). The germline V and J ends were trimmed by 0 bases and 8 bases, with 13 bases remaining between them. This CDR3 is 15 amino acids long. The CDR3 here is CASSESGREREKLFF. The CDR3 DNA sequence: TGCGCCAGCAGTGAGTCTGGCAGGGAACGCGAAAAACTGTTTTTT.

Comment on this clone: Other DNA sequences from this sample encode an identical CDR3 as well. The V and J genes are TRBV7-8 and TRBJ1-4; D is unclear. Trimming removed 0 bases from V and 8 bases from J, with 7 bases in between. This CDR3 spans 13 amino acids. Germline CDR1 SGHVS, CDR2 FQNEAQ. The CDR3 is CASSLALGEKLFF. CDR3 DNA: TGTGCCAGCAGCTTAGCGTTAGGCGAAAAACTGTTTTTT.

The V call is TRBV9, the J call TRBJ1-6, with 7 bases aligning to TRBD1. The V gene's germline CDR1 is SGDLS and CDR2 YYNGEE. The CDR3 runs 14 residues. Germline trimming cut 4 bases from V and 9 bases from J; bases unmatched to any gene: 7. CDR3 sequence: CASSPQDRISPLHF. CDR3 sequence (DNA): TGTGCCAGCAGCCCCCAGGACAGGATTTCACCCCTCCACTTT. The entire variable domain, with the rest obtained from reference TRBV9 and TRBJ1-6, is as follows: DSGVTQTPKHLITATGQRVTLRCSPRSGDLSVYWYQQSLDQGLQFLIQYYNGEERAKGNILERFSAQQFPDLHSELNLSSLELGDSALYFCASSPQDRISPLHFGNGTRLTVT.

DNA of the CDR3: TGTGCCAGTAGTATAGGGGGGACAGCCCAAGAGACCCAGTACTTC. Translating gives CASSIGGTAQETQYF. The chain links TRBV19 to TRBJ2-5, with 7 bases identical to TRBD1. Germline V gene data show CDR1 as LNHDA and CDR2 as SQIVND (reference sequence). The CDR3 is made up of 15 amino acids. J was trimmed by 1 base and V by 1 base; bases with no gene match: 3.

The chain carries TRBV6-1 and TRBJ2-3; D might be TRBD1 (6 bases). Germline V gives CDR1 MNHNS, CDR2 SASEGT. V lost 4 bases and J lost 2, with 7 bases in between. CDR3 length: 13 amino acids. Here the CDR3 reads CASSGGLTDTQYF. The CDR3 coding sequence is TGTGCCAGCAGTGGGGGGCTCACAGATACGCAGTATTTT.

This clone was detected once. The chain combines TRBV5-1 with TRBJ2-1; TRBD2 aligns across 10 bases. CDR3 length equals 15 residues. V lost 1 base to trimming and J lost 7 bases; unmatched junction nucleotides: 5. The germline CDR1 and CDR2 sequences are SGHRS and YFSETQ. The CDR3 nucleotides are TGCGCCAGCAGCTTGAGCGGGAGGGCCATAAATGAGCAGTTCTTC. Translation: CASSLSGRAINEQFF.

The chain combines TRBV15 with TRBJ2-7; D perhaps matches TRBD2 (6 bases). Trimming shortened V by 1 base and J by 5 bases, and 15 bases separated the two germline ends. The CDR3 spans 15 residues. Germline V gene data show CDR1 as LNHNV and CDR2 as YYDKDF (reference sequence). The CDR3 nucleotides read TGTGCCACCAGCAGAGGCGGGGTTCAGAGCAACGAGCAGTACTTC. Its translation is CATSRGGVQSNEQYF.

This chain links TRBV15 with TRBJ1-2; 9 bases are a match to TRBD1. The CDR3 covers 14 residues. J was trimmed by 2 bases and V by 5 bases; bases with no gene match: 3. Germline CDR1 reads LNHNV; CDR2 reads YYDKDF (reference sequence). The CDR3: CATSRGQGNYGYTF. In DNA form, the CDR3 reads TGTGCCACCAGCCGTGGACAGGGGAACTATGGCTACACCTTC.

This clone was seen only a few times. The CDR3 coding sequence is TGTGCCAGCAGTGAAAGGGGACAGGGAGGAGGCTACACCTTC. Translating gives CASSERGQGGGYTF. The chain is built from TRBV2 and TRBJ1-2; 9 nucleotides match TRBD1. V gave up 2 bases and J gave up 8 bases; unmatched junction bases: 6. CDR1 is SNHLY and CDR2 is FYNNEI in the germline V gene. The CDR3 has 14 amino acids.

In the case of this clone: The same CDR3 is also encoded by other DNA sequences in this sample. The chain uses TRBV27 and TRBJ2-3, with 7 bases fitting TRBD2. This CDR3 has 15 amino acids. The germline CDR1 and CDR2 sequences are MNHEY and SMNVEV (reference sequence). V lost 3 bases and J lost 3; bases outside the gene matches: 6. In DNA, the CDR3 is TGTGCCAGCAGTTTTACAGGCGGGAGTACAGATACGCAGTATTTT. Its translation is CASSFTGGSTDTQYF.

On this clone: Other DNA sequences in the same sample also yield this CDR3. CDR3 sequence (DNA): TGTGCCAGCTCACCAGGGGGAGAGCAGTACTTC. Its protein product is CASSPGGEQYF. The chain carries TRBV18 and TRBJ2-7; D tentatively fits TRBD1 or TRBD2 (5 bases each). Germline-derived CDR1 and CDR2 are KGHSH and LQKENI. V was shortened by 2 bases and J by 7 bases, with 6 bases between the two germline ends. This CDR3 has 11 residues.

The chain combines TRBV5-6 with TRBJ2-4, with no clear D. The ends were cut back, 5 bases at V and 5 bases at J, with 17 bases in the middle. CDR1 is SGHDT and CDR2 is YYEEEE in the germline V gene. The length of the CDR3 is 15 residues. CDR3 protein: CASSTSRFPQNIQYF. The CDR3 bases are TGTGCCAGCAGTACCTCGAGGTTCCCACAAAACATTCAGTACTTC.

This clone came up a few times. The chain has TRBV6-5 and TRBJ1-2; no clear D. CDR3 size: 13 residues. From germline, CDR1 is MNHEY and CDR2 SVGAGI. Trimming cost V 1 base and J 4 bases, with 7 bases left between them. CDR3: CASSYFGLYGYTF. CDR3 DNA sequence: TGTGCCAGCAGTTACTTCGGGCTCTATGGCTACACCTTC.

The chain joins TRBV10-3 to TRBJ2-3, with D possibly called TRBD1 or TRBD2 (5 bases each). Germline V gene data show CDR1 as ENHRY and CDR2 as SYGVKD. This CDR3 is built from 15 residues. V shed 7 bases and J shed 5 bases, with 19 bases lying between them. CDR3 coding DNA: TGTGCCATCACCCCGGGACCCCGGGCCGGAGATACGCAGTATTTT. As protein: CAITPGPRAGDTQYF.

This chain connects TRBV21-1 to TRBJ1-6; TRBD1, as called in the table, went unchecked against the DNA. TRBV21-1 is listed as a pseudogene. The CDR3 spans 15 residues. The CDR3 sequence: CASSARQGSNSPLHF. The CDR3 DNA follows: TGTGCCAGCAGCGCCCGACAGGGCTCTAATTCACCCCTCCACTTT.